This T cell receptor (beta chain) is from a study of cytomegalovirus exposure and HLA in healthy donors. Study information: Samples from HLA-typed donors yielded approximately 80 million unique TCRs in an early data release. Falling in the Caucasian-associated ancestry cluster were roughly 86% of around 370 genotyped donors. General study results and limits: Trimming of TCR beta V- and J-genes showed a link, identified in a later analysis, to a missense DCLRE1C variant.

A single count supports this clone. The antigen is unknown. A multiplex PCR was run with 60 Vbeta primers and 13 Jbeta primers. Generated by immunoSEQ multiplex PCR, the TCRdb table keeps only in-frame clones and is missing some. This table holds roughly 70,000 clones, approximately 82% found once. CDR3 length: 13 amino acids. Deletions cut 1 base from V and 2 bases from J, with 8 bases between. Per germline, CDR1 GTSNPN and CDR2 SVGIG (reference sequence). This TCR came from a man younger than 30 in good health and CMV-seronegative. Input material: PBMCs. This sequence joins TRBV30 and TRBJ1-2, with a weak D call TRBD1 (5 bases). CDR3 in DNA: TGTGCCTGGAGTGGGGGCCAGAACTATGGCTACACCTTC. Translating gives CAWSGGQNYGYTF.